This entry is about one TCR beta chain. The data were taken from a study of cytomegalovirus exposure and HLA in healthy donors. Germline V lookup: CDR1 GTSNPN, CDR2 SVGIG (reference sequence). V was shortened by 4 bases and J by 4 bases, with 20 bases between the two germline ends. This CDR3 is 15 amino acids long. The PCR had 60 Vbeta and 13 Jbeta primers. Using immunoSEQ multiplex PCR, the repertoire was profiled, and TCRdb retains in-frame clones only, with some absent. Here the sample spans 150,000 or so clones, about 80% being singletons. V gene TRBV30 combines with J gene TRBJ2-7; D perhaps matches TRBD2 (5 bases). Sequenced input: PBMCs. This TCR was sampled from a man aged 35 to 55 in good health and CMV-seropositive. The CDR3 here is CAWKVGARGIYEQYF. The CDR3 DNA reads as TGTGCCTGGAAAGTGGGAGCCCGCGGAATTTACGAGCAGTACTTC.